Shown below are 10 T cell receptor beta chains from a single sample sequenced in a study of monozygotic twins with inflammatory bowel disease. TCRdb reprocessed the 5' RACE reads, keeping one entry per CDR3 protein, no DNA. This sample's clone table lists 350,000 to 500,000 distinct CDR3 sequences. Sequenced sample: blood. The receptors originated from a human donor with ulcerative colitis or Crohn's disease, or a healthy co-twin of an affected twin (not recorded which).

The V call is TRBV5-4, the J call TRBJ1-6; the TCRdb call, TRBD1, lacks DNA for checking. The CDR3 totals 14 residues. Germline lookup yields CDR1 SGHNT and CDR2 YYREEE (reference sequence). The chain's CDR3 is CASSSGQNNSPLHF.

This chain joins TRBV5-6 and TRBJ2-7; TCRdb designates TRBD1, a call that cannot be tested without DNA. The CDR3 length is 13 residues. Germline V lookup: CDR1 SGHDT, CDR2 YYEEEE. This chain's CDR3 is CASSSGPGREQYF.

The chain links TRBV7-8 to TRBJ2-2. Germline CDR1 SGHVS, CDR2 FQNEAQ. This CDR3 has 14 amino acids. CDR3 in amino acids: CASRQTTATGELFF.

This rearrangement joins TRBV21-1 to TRBJ1-1; TCRdb names TRBD1, which stays unverified in the absence of DNA. TRBV21-1 is annotated as a pseudogene. The CDR3 is made up of 13 amino acids. The CDR3 is CASSRAGGSEAFF.

This chain joins TRBV5-1 and TRBJ2-3; TCRdb's assignment of TRBD1 cannot be checked, as there is no DNA. CDR1 and CDR2 (germline): SGHRS, YFSETQ. The CDR3 consists of 14 residues. The CDR3 here is CASSPWGPTDTQYF.

The CDR3 sequence: CASSLMTGSSYEQYF. The chain employs TRBV7-2 and TRBJ2-7; TCRdb gives TRBD1 as the D gene, but with no DNA this cannot be confirmed. The CDR3 runs to 15 residues. Looked up from germline, CDR1 is SGHTA and CDR2 is FQGNSA.

The chain combines TRBV6-1 with TRBJ1-1; TCRdb reports TRBD1, a call that lacks DNA to check it against. Per germline, CDR1 MNHNS and CDR2 SASEGT. The CDR3 is 14 residues long. CDR3 sequence reads: CASTTGQTNTEAFF.

The V call is TRBV20-1, the J call TRBJ1-5. CDR1 is DFQATT and CDR2 is SNEGSKA in the germline V gene (reference sequence). The CDR3 is 12 residues long. CDR3 sequence reads: CSARQLNQPQHF.

The chain has TRBV4-3 and TRBJ2-3; TCRdb lists TRBD2, though no DNA is available to test this call. The CDR3 spans 16 residues. Germline CDR1 is LGHNA and CDR2 is YSLEER. CDR3 protein: CASSQEIAGGTDTQYF.

The rearrangement links TRBV5-1 to TRBJ1-3; TCRdb returns TRBD1, unconfirmable since there is no DNA. Germline CDR1 is SGHRS and CDR2 is YFSETQ. CDR3 length equals 14 residues. The CDR3 region is CASSDDSTGNTIYF.